Listed here are 18 T cell receptor beta chains from one sample, sequenced in a study of Graves' ophthalmopathy and Graves' hyperthyroidism. RNA served as the template for amplifying TCR beta CDR3 regions. Second-round multiplex PCR followed a first-round RT-PCR using HTBI primers. In TCRdb, the multiplex PCR reads were re-called with MiXCR into one record per CDR3 protein. The sample shows under 350,000 distinct CDR3 sequences, roughly a sixth of them seen only once. Source material: peripheral blood. Receptor source: an adult man with Graves' ophthalmopathy.

This clonotype was recorded many times. This chain connects TRBV20-1 to TRBJ1-5; 9 bases match TRBD1. The trim removed 6 bases at V and 7 bases at J, leaving 7 bases unmatched. This CDR3 is built from 13 residues. Germline loops: CDR1 DFQATT, CDR2 SNEGSKA (reference sequence). The CDR3 spells CSAEQGAGQPQHF. Written as DNA, the CDR3 is TGCAGTGCCGAACAGGGGGCAGGGCAGCCCCAGCATTTT.

As to this clonotype: This could be a read error, since a much larger clone is one nucleotide away. Without the conserved terminal phenylalanine or tryptophan, this CDR3 likely stems from a read error. CDR3 protein: CASSLVDPPNTEAFS. In nucleotides, the CDR3 is TGTGCCAGCAGCTTAGTGGACCCGCCGAACACTGAAGCTTTCTCT. This rearrangement joins TRBV7-9 to TRBJ1-1; no firm D call. V lost 1 base and J lost 1, with 10 bases in between. This CDR3 region has 15 residues. The V gene's germline CDR1 is SEHNR and CDR2 FQNEAQ (reference sequence).

This clonotype appeared many times. This chain joins TRBV29-1 and TRBJ2-7, with D possibly matching TRBD2 (6 bases). Germline CDR1 and CDR2: SQVTM and ANQGSEA. This CDR3 has 14 residues. Between the trimmed V and J ends, which lost 0 bases and 3 bases, there was a span of 12 bases. In nucleotides, the CDR3 is TGCAGCGTTGAAGACAGGACTAATATCTACGAGCAGTACTTC. Encoded protein: CSVEDRTNIYEQYF.

This clonotype appeared many times. The J gene is TRBJ2-4, the V gene TRBV10-3, with 12 nucleotides matching TRBD2. CDR3 size: 18 residues. Germline loops: CDR1 ENHRY, CDR2 SYGVKD. Unmatched junction bases numbered 7, after V lost 3 bases and J lost 1 base. The CDR3 is CAISEETSGRTAKNIQYF. The DNA of the CDR3 is TGTGCCATCAGTGAAGAGACTAGCGGGAGAACTGCCAAAAACATTCAGTACTTC.

This clonotype was counted at least ten times. The V call is TRBV12-3 or TRBV12-4, the J call TRBJ1-6, with D maybe TRBD1 (5 bases). Trimming pared 5 bases from V and 9 bases from J, leaving 23 bases between. The CDR3 totals 17 residues. The CDR3 sequence: CASSPIGVSGGGSPLHF. The CDR3 DNA sequence: TGTGCCAGCAGTCCTATAGGGGTGTCCGGTGGGGGTTCACCCCTCCACTTT.

The V gene is TRBV27, the J gene TRBJ2-7; the D gene is possibly TRBD2 (5 bases). This CDR3 spans 15 amino acids. From germline, CDR1 is MNHEY and CDR2 SMNVEV (reference sequence). V was shortened by 10 bases and J by 2 bases, with 21 bases between the two germline ends. This CDR3 is CATKSTPGGAYEQYF. DNA for the CDR3: TGTGCCACCAAGTCGACGCCCGGAGGAGCCTACGAGCAGTACTTC.

The table lists this clonotype with many counts. The chain has TRBV20-1 and TRBJ2-2, with 8 bases aligning to TRBD2. The V and J ends lost 3 bases and 4 bases, in that order; junction bases with no gene match: 1. Looked up from germline, CDR1 is DFQATT and CDR2 is SNEGSKA (reference sequence). The CDR3 runs 13 residues. This CDR3 is CSASGGATGELFF. CDR3 nucleotide sequence: TGCAGTGCTAGCGGGGGGGCCACCGGGGAGCTGTTTTTT.

The J gene is TRBJ1-1, the V gene TRBV29-1; no clear D gene. Germline-derived CDR1 and CDR2 are SQVTM and ANQGSEA. The V gene lost 6 bases and the J gene lost 1 base, with 12 bases spanning the gap. The CDR3 has 13 residues. The CDR3 loop is CSVSDTPNTEAFF. CDR3 nucleotide sequence: TGCAGCGTATCAGACACACCGAACACTGAAGCTTTCTTT.

This clonotype came up many times. The chain is built from TRBV20-1 and TRBJ1-1; 7 nucleotides align to TRBD1. Trimming at V came to 0 bases and at J to 5 bases, leaving 3 bases not matched to a gene. The CDR3 length is 13 residues. Looked up from germline, CDR1 is DFQATT and CDR2 is SNEGSKA (reference sequence). The CDR3 DNA sequence: TGCAGTGCTAGAGAACAGGGGTGGACTGAAGCTTTCTTT. Residues: CSAREQGWTEAFF.

The V and J genes are TRBV12-3 or TRBV12-4 and TRBJ1-1, with 7 bases that match TRBD1. Trimming cost V 6 bases and J 0 bases; bases outside gene matches: 4. There are 14 residues in the CDR3. The CDR3 is CASRITGVNTEAFF. CDR3 DNA: TGTGCCAGCAGAATTACAGGGGTGAACACTGAAGCTTTCTTT.

This clonotype was observed at least ten times. This rearrangement joins TRBV6-4 to TRBJ2-5; 7 bases are shared with TRBD1. Germline V gene lookup returns CDR1 MRHNA and CDR2 SNTAGT. The V segment lost 6 bases and the J segment 2 bases; nucleotides outside the gene matches: 0. CDR3 size: 12 residues. The CDR3 DNA reads as TGTGCCAGCAGGGGACAGCAAGAGACCCAGTACTTC. Translated: CASRGQQETQYF.

This clonotype was seen repeatedly, ten times or more. The rearrangement joins TRBV12-3 or TRBV12-4 to TRBJ2-5, with 8 bases aligning to TRBD2. CDR3 length: 14 amino acids. J gave up 4 bases and V 3 bases, and 4 bases lay outside the gene matches. The CDR3 region has the DNA TGTGCCAGCAGTTTTATAGCGGGACGAGAGACCCAGTACTTC. It specifies CASSFIAGRETQYF.

A remark on this clonotype: This may come from a read error, since a much larger clone is one base off. For the CDR3, the DNA is TGCGCCAGCAGCCAAAGGGGTTTCGGGACTGAAGCTTTCTTT. Translation gives CASSQRGFGTEAFF. The V and J genes are TRBV4-3 and TRBJ1-1, with D maybe TRBD1 (5 bases). Looked up from germline, CDR1 is LGHNA and CDR2 is YSLEER. V was trimmed by 2 bases and J by 5 bases, leaving 12 bases between them. CDR3 length: 14 amino acids.

There are many counts of this clonotype. The chain joins TRBV7-9 to TRBJ2-5, with 11 bases aligning to TRBD2. V gave up 5 bases and J gave up 4 bases; unmatched junction bases: 3. This CDR3 is 14 amino acids long. Per the germline V gene, CDR1 is SEHNR and CDR2 is FQNEAQ (reference sequence). This CDR3 is CASSDSGRGETQYF. CDR3 DNA sequence: TGTGCCAGCAGCGATAGCGGGAGGGGAGAGACCCAGTACTTC.

This clonotype was counted ten times or more. This chain uses TRBV24-1 with TRBJ1-5; weak D call: TRBD1 (5 bases). V lost 4 bases and J 5 bases, leaving 14 bases between the germline ends. CDR3 length: 15 amino acids. From germline, CDR1 is KGHDR and CDR2 SFDVKD. CDR3 DNA sequence: TGTGCCACCAGTGACCCAGACTTACAGGATCAGCCCCAGCATTTT. The encoded protein is CATSDPDLQDQPQHF.

In its sample, this clonotype was seen many times. The rearrangement uses TRBV11-2 and TRBJ2-4; 10 bases align to TRBD1. The CDR3 sequence is 19 residues long. Germline V gives CDR1 SGHAT, CDR2 FQNNGV. V shed 0 bases and J 0 bases; nucleotides not matched to a gene: 8. CDR3 coding DNA: TGTGCCAGCAGCTTAGAATACCCCGGGACAGGGGTAGCCAAAAACATTCAGTACTTC. Its protein product is CASSLEYPGTGVAKNIQYF.

The sample holds many counts of this clonotype. The CDR3 here is CASSLEVGSYEQYF. The CDR3 bases are TGTGCCAGCAGCTTAGAGGTGGGCTCCTACGAGCAGTACTTC. V usage is TRBV7-2 and J usage is TRBJ2-7; no definite D call. V shed 1 base and J shed 0 bases, with 7 bases lying between them. Germline V gives CDR1 SGHTA, CDR2 FQGNSA. This CDR3 region has 14 residues.

The table lists this clonotype with many counts. The gene calls are TRBV12-3 or TRBV12-4 and TRBJ1-2; D is unclear. This CDR3 spans 14 amino acids. The V and J ends lost 5 bases and 7 bases respectively, with 17 bases between them. The CDR3: CASSPPGGLLGYTF. In DNA form, the CDR3 reads TGTGCCAGCAGTCCACCAGGAGGGTTACTTGGCTACACCTTC.